Listed below are T cell receptor beta chains from one sample, sequenced in a study of graft-versus-host responses after intestinal transplantation. These receptors' targets are unknown. Data came from immunoSEQ multiplex PCR; TCRdb stores just in-frame clones and leaves some out. The data hold some 40,000 clones, with 85% to 95% observed a single time. The starting material was unstimulated CD8+ T cells sorted from spleen or lymph node cells, obtained before transplant. The source of these receptors is a human donor who was the organ donor for an intestinal transplant. Both conserved end residues are trimmed from each CDR3. A D gene is named only where the DNA matches it firmly. Clone size is stated in some rows and not others, as once, few, many or a class when expanded.

ASSLSLRDRTPYEQY | TRBJ2-7 | TRBV28 | NA | TRBD1
ASSLRTGGYYEQY | TRBJ2-7 | TRBV27 | NA | TRBD1
ASSLGLNEQF | TRBJ2-1 | TRBV7-9 | NA | NA
ASISGRGAYNEQF | TRBJ2-1 | TRBV28 | few | TRBD2
ASSSPLGGKDSSYNEQF | TRBJ2-1 | TRBV9 | NA | NA
SAGLGGIGNEQF | TRBJ2-1 | TRBV29-1 | NA | TRBD2
ASSLRTGVLSYNEQF | TRBJ2-1 | TRBV7-6 | NA | TRBD1
ASSQGRGTYEQY | TRBJ2-7 | TRBV4-1 | once | NA
ASYGTGNEKLF | TRBJ1-4 | TRBV18 | once | TRBD1
ASSPTGTSGWDEQY | TRBJ2-7 | TRBV11-3 | NA | TRBD2
ASSLSARGLLYNEQF | TRBJ2-1 | TRBV27 | NA | TRBD1
ASSIGQHLSNTEAF | TRBJ1-1 | TRBV19 | NA | NA
ASSFRPYEQY | TRBJ2-7 | TRBV28 | NA | NA
ASRPGTNYGYT | TRBJ1-2 | TRBV28 | NA | NA
ASSQDQTSGSGKTDTQY | TRBJ2-3 | TRBV4-3 | NA | TRBD2
ASSSPSLPQH | TRBJ1-5 | TRBV28 | NA | NA
ASSETNRAGETQY | TRBJ2-5 | TRBV25-1 | NA | NA
ASSLRQAYQPQH | TRBJ1-5 | TRBV28 | NA | NA
ASSSQARGLHEQY | TRBJ2-7 | TRBV27 | NA | TRBD1
ASQRQGAYNEQF | TRBJ2-1 | TRBV7-9 | NA | TRBD1
ASSLRAAGPPDTQY | TRBJ2-3 | TRBV11-2 | NA | NA
ASSQGSGLGEKLF | TRBJ1-4 | TRBV4-1 | few | NA
SVITFQLQAGGPRWGDNEQF | TRBJ2-1 | TRBV29-1 | NA | TRBD2
ASSLRDSPNEQF | TRBJ2-1 | TRBV13 | NA | TRBD1
ASSLGTSGSDGSYEQY | TRBJ2-7 | TRBV7-8 | NA | TRBD2
ASSFGTGNYGYT | TRBJ1-2 | TRBV5-1 | NA | TRBD1
ASVSYSYEQY | TRBJ2-7 | TRBV6-6 | NA | NA
ASSLVAGTAQETQY | TRBJ2-5 | TRBV7-2 | NA | NA
ASSYAAGTLSTEAF | TRBJ1-1 | TRBV6-5 | once | NA
ASSVGQGSNQPQH | TRBJ1-5 | TRBV6-6 | NA | TRBD1
ASSVASGRGGGELF | TRBJ2-2 | TRBV9 | NA | TRBD2
ASTLIAGGPFYEQY | TRBJ2-7 | TRBV28 | NA | TRBD2
ASSVEEAGGTDTQY | TRBJ2-3 | TRBV9 | NA | TRBD2
ASSVDDLVPFLGQETQY | TRBJ2-5 | TRBV9 | NA | NA
ASSSAGLRTDTQY | TRBJ2-3 | TRBV27 | NA | NA
ASSQLTGITDTQY | TRBJ2-3 | TRBV14 | NA | TRBD1
ATSRGEDYEQY | NA | TRBV15 | NA | NA
ASSQGDRGSYEQY | TRBJ2-7 | TRBV4-3 | NA | TRBD1
ASSAADSYEQY | TRBJ2-7 | TRBV5-4 | NA | NA